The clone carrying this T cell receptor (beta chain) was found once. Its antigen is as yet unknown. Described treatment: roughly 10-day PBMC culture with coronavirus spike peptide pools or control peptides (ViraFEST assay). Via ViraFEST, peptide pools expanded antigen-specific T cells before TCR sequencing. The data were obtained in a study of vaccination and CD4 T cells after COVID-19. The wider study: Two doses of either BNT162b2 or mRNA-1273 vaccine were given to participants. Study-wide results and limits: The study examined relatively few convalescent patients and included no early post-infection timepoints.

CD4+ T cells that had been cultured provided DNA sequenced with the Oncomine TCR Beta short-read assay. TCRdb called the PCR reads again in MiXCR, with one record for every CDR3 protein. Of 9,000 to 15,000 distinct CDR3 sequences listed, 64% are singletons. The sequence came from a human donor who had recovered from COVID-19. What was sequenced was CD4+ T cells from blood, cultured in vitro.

The CDR3 region is CASTAGAGYGYTF. The CDR3 bases are TGTGCCAGCACCGCAGGGGCCGGCTATGGCTACACCTTC. V gene TRBV6-1 combines with J gene TRBJ1-2; D may be TRBD1 (6 bases). The V end was cut by 7 bases, the J end by 4 bases, with 13 bases between. This CDR3 region has 13 residues. Germline loops: CDR1 MNHNS, CDR2 SASEGT.